These 13 T cell receptor beta chains share one sample of origin, sequenced in a study of post-analysis software for immune sequencing data. Study-level points and caveats: Patients carried roughly five TRBV segments more frequently than controls did, and TRBV5-6, TRBV5-1 and TRBV20-1 were among them.

No antigen is known for these receptors. Sequencing libraries made from TCR beta cDNA carried unique molecular identifiers. TCRdb reanalysed the PCR reads using MiXCR and keeps one entry per CDR3 protein. This sample yields more than 450,000 distinct CDR3 sequences, of which roughly 45% are seen a single time; roughly 1.7% belongs to the top ten. Sequenced sample: blood. The receptors stem from a girl aged 5-17 years with multiple sclerosis.

Of note for this clonotype: Relative to the germline gene, one junction end is altered; a read error may explain this. The chain links TRBV7-7 to TRBJ2-4, with D tentatively TRBD2 (6 bases). The CDR3 runs 12 residues. Germline-derived CDR1 and CDR2 are SSHAT and FNYEAQ (reference sequence). CDR3 bases: TGTCCCCCGGCGGGGACCAAAAACATTCAGCACTTC. As protein: CPPAGTKNIQHF.

The chain carries TRBV12-3 or TRBV12-4 and TRBJ2-1; 9 bases map to TRBD2. The CDR3 covers 14 residues. Trimming removed 5 bases from V and 4 bases from J; junction bases left unmatched: 3. The DNA of the CDR3 is TGTGCCAGCAGTCGACTAGCGGTTTACAATGAGCAGTTCTTC. This codes for CASSRLAVYNEQFF.

The chain links TRBV20-1 to TRBJ1-2; D unresolved. This CDR3 spans 15 amino acids. The germline V gene encodes CDR1 DFQATT and CDR2 SNEGSKA (reference sequence). Trimming shortened V by 2 bases and J by 4 bases, and 17 bases separated the two germline ends. CDR3 residues: CSARTHSAPFYGYTF. In DNA form, the CDR3 reads TGCAGTGCTAGAACCCACAGTGCCCCTTTCTATGGCTACACCTTC.

This clonotype has just one count. The rearrangement uses TRBV12-3 or TRBV12-4 and TRBJ2-1; 7 bases match TRBD2. CDR3 length equals 16 residues. Trimming cost V 3 bases and J 4 bases; bases outside gene matches: 9. This CDR3 is CASSFGFGLVYNEQFF. CDR3 DNA sequence: TGTGCCAGCAGTTTTGGTTTTGGACTAGTGTACAATGAGCAGTTCTTC.

The rearrangement uses TRBV20-1 and TRBJ2-3; 14 bases line up with TRBD2. With 5 bases clipped from V and 6 bases from J, the junction kept 7 bases outside the gene matches. This CDR3 is 15 amino acids long. Germline V lookup: CDR1 DFQATT, CDR2 SNEGSKA (reference sequence). The CDR3 loop reads CSAPRTSGRTDTQYF. The CDR3 DNA sequence: TGCAGTGCTCCCCGGACTAGCGGGAGGACGGATACGCAGTATTTT.

The chain recombines TRBV28 with TRBJ2-1, with TRBD2 as a possible D gene (5 bases). Germline CDR1 is MDHEN and CDR2 is SYDVKM. The V gene lost 5 bases and the J gene lost 1 base, with 12 bases spanning the gap. The CDR3 sequence is 15 residues long. CDR3 DNA sequence: TGTGCCAGCAGTCCGCCGACTATTTCCTACAATGAGCAGTTCTTC. Encoded protein: CASSPPTISYNEQFF. The whole variable domain, filled in from reference TRBV28 and TRBJ2-1, reads DVKVTQSSRYLVKRTGEKVFLECVQDMDHENMFWYRQDPGLGLRLIYFSYDVKMKEKGDIPEGYSVSREKKERFSLILESASTNQTSMYLCASSPPTISYNEQFFGPGTRLTVL.

This chain links TRBV20-1 with TRBJ2-5, with D possibly matching TRBD1 (6 bases). With the DNA end fitting TRBJ2-7 better, the J assignment may be wrong. Germline values: CDR1 DFQATT, CDR2 SNEGSKA (reference sequence). The CDR3 totals 13 residues. The CDR3 reads CSASVRQAYEQYF. The CDR3 DNA reads TGCAGTGCTAGCGTTAGACAGGCCTACGAGCAGTACTTC.

The DNA of the CDR3 is TGCAGTGCTAGAGTGGACACCTCATACAATGAGCAGTACTTC. It codes for CSARVDTSYNEQYF. The rearrangement uses TRBV20-1 and TRBJ2-7, with a tentative D call TRBD1 (5 bases). CDR3 length: 14 residues. From germline, CDR1 is DFQATT and CDR2 SNEGSKA (reference sequence). V lost 1 base and J 7 bases, leaving 17 bases between the germline ends.

The chain carries TRBV20-1 and TRBJ2-6; TRBD1 aligns across 12 bases. This CDR3 has 17 residues. The germline CDR1 and CDR2 sequences are DFQATT and SNEGSKA (reference sequence). V dropped 6 bases and J dropped 3; count of bases not matched to a gene: 9. The CDR3 loop is CSAFPGQGADGANVLTF. DNA for the CDR3: TGCAGTGCCTTCCCGGGACAGGGGGCCGATGGGGCCAACGTCCTGACTTTC.

J is TRBJ2-5 and V is TRBV5-1; a weak D match, TRBD1 (5 bases). Trimming cost V 3 bases and J 6 bases, with 12 bases left between them. The CDR3 extends over 13 amino acids. Germline CDR1 and CDR2: SGHRS and YFSETQ. The CDR3 coding sequence is TGCGCCAGCAGCTCGGCAGGGCAAAAGACCCAGTACTTC. Translating it yields CASSSAGQKTQYF.

This clonotype was observed a single time. At one boundary the junction diverges from the germline segment, which might be a read error. This sequence joins TRBV11-2 and TRBJ2-1; a possible D gene is TRBD1 (6 bases). This CDR3 is built from 15 residues. Germline-derived CDR1 and CDR2 are SGHAT and FQNNGV. The CDR3 spells CAGSPPGHSYNEQFF. CDR3 nucleotides: TGTGCCGGCAGCCCTCCGGGACACTCCTACAATGAGCAGTTCTTC. The entire variable domain, with the rest obtained from reference TRBV11-2 and TRBJ2-1, is as follows: EAGVAQSPRYKIIEKRQSVAFWCNPISGHATLYWYQQILGQGPKLLIQFQNNGVVDDSQLPKDRFSAERLKGVDSTLKIQPAKLEDSAVYLCAGSPPGHSYNEQFFGPGTRLTVL.

The chain uses TRBV29-1 and TRBJ2-3, with 7 bases that match TRBD2. J was trimmed by 4 bases and V by 3 bases; bases with no gene match: 4. The V gene's germline CDR1 is SQVTM and CDR2 ANQGSEA. This CDR3 has 13 amino acids. This CDR3 reads CSVEGRDADTQYF. Here the CDR3 DNA reads TGCAGCGTTGAGGGGAGGGACGCAGATACGCAGTATTTT.

Details on this clonotype: One end of the junction does not line up with germline, which may come from a read error. CDR3 DNA: TGCGCCAGCAGTTACGAGGTAGGGGCGAACACTGAAGCTTTCTTT. Amino acids: CASSYEVGANTEAFF. The chain links TRBV6-5 to TRBJ1-1; perhaps TRBD1 as D (5 bases). This CDR3 is built from 15 residues. Germline loops: CDR1 MNHEY, CDR2 SVGAGI.